The 15 T cell receptor beta chains below were found in one sample sequenced in a study of blood T cell repertoires in COVID-19. Sequencing used immunoSEQ multiplex PCR; TCRdb keeps in-frame clones, though not all of them. The repertoire holds around 79,000 clones, roughly four fifths seen once, with 5.5% to 7.5% in the top ten. The sequencing input was peripheral blood. The receptors come from a woman aged 55-69 years with acute or convalescent COVID-19.

The chain couples TRBV30 to TRBJ1-2, with D tentatively TRBD1 (6 bases). The germline V and J ends were trimmed by 8 bases and 8 bases, with 30 bases remaining between them. This CDR3 is 16 amino acids long. Per the germline V gene, CDR1 is GTSNPN and CDR2 is SVGIG (reference sequence). CDR3 nucleotides: TGTGCCGGCAACCCCGGACAGCGTAGACTAAACGGCGGCTACACCTTC. It encodes CAGNPGQRRLNGGYTF.

The chain is built from TRBV6-6 and TRBJ1-6, with D possibly being TRBD1 (6 bases). CDR1 is MNHNY, CDR2 SVGAGI, per germline (reference sequence). Deletions cut 5 bases from V and 6 bases from J, with 11 bases between. The CDR3 spans 14 residues. CDR3 in DNA: TGTGCCAGCAGTCTCGGGACAAGTAATTCACCCCTCCACTTT. This sequence encodes CASSLGTSNSPLHF.

This chain connects TRBV5-1 to TRBJ2-3; TRBD2 is a possible D gene (5 bases). Trimming left V 3 bases short and J 3 bases short, with 14 bases between. The CDR3 has 15 amino acids. CDR1 is SGHRS, CDR2 YFSETQ, per germline. DNA for the CDR3: TGCGCCAGCAGCTCACTATCTAGCACTACAGATACGCAGTATTTT. It specifies CASSSLSSTTDTQYF.

A few counts support this clone. The V gene is TRBV3-1 (or the pseudogene TRBV3-2), the J gene TRBJ1-1; D not certain. Trimming left V 2 bases short and J 0 bases short, with 7 bases between. CDR3 length: 14 residues. From germline, CDR1 is LGHDT and CDR2 YNNKEL (reference sequence). CDR3 bases: TGTGCCAGCAGCCAAACCGGGGTGAACACTGAAGCTTTCTTT. It codes for CASSQTGVNTEAFF.

This clone was seen a handful of times. The rearrangement joins TRBV30 to TRBJ1-2; D is uncertain. CDR3 length equals 11 residues. Germline values: CDR1 GTSNPN, CDR2 SVGIG (reference sequence). The germline V and J ends were trimmed by 7 bases and 8 bases, with 14 bases remaining between them. CDR3: CALRRAGGYTF. CDR3 in DNA: TGTGCCTTGAGGAGGGCGGGGGGCTACACCTTC.

This chain joins TRBV5-1 and TRBJ1-6, with TRBD1 identical over 11 bases. The germline CDR1 and CDR2 sequences are SGHRS and YFSETQ. This CDR3 has 19 amino acids. V trimming: 0 bases; J trimming: 0 bases; junction bases outside the gene matches: 5. The CDR3, as DNA: TGCGCCAGCAGCTTGGTGGGACAGGGGGAGAGCTCCTATAATTCACCCCTCCACTTT. Protein sequence: CASSLVGQGESSYNSPLHF.

This sequence joins TRBV10-3 and TRBJ1-4; no clear D gene. Germline V gene data show CDR1 as ENHRY and CDR2 as SYGVKD. Trimming took off 4 bases at V and 0 bases at J, with 15 bases between the two ends. This CDR3 has 17 residues. Here the CDR3 DNA reads TGTGCCATCAGTGTCAGTGCCGGGAGGGCAACTAATGAAAAACTGTTTTTT. Translation gives CAISVSAGRATNEKLFF.

This rearrangement joins TRBV19 to TRBJ2-7; the match to TRBD2 covers 9 bases. Germline CDR1 is LNHDA and CDR2 is SQIVND (reference sequence). V shed 8 bases and J 5 bases; nucleotides not matched to a gene: 13. The CDR3 is 15 residues long. CDR3 amino acids: CASRSVDRTSDEQYF. CDR3 nucleotides: TGTGCCAGTCGCTCGGTCGACAGGACTAGCGACGAGCAGTACTTC.

The V gene is TRBV19, the J gene TRBJ1-3, with 7 bases aligning to TRBD1. The CDR3 runs to 14 residues. With 7 bases clipped from V and 1 base from J, the junction kept 4 bases outside the gene matches. Germline V CDR1 and CDR2: LNHDA, SQIVND (reference sequence). CDR3 bases: TGTGCCAGTAAGGACAGGCCTTCTGGAAACACCATATATTTT. Translation: CASKDRPSGNTIYF.

This chain uses TRBV10-3 with TRBJ2-5, with D possibly being TRBD2 (5 bases). CDR1 and CDR2 from the germline V gene are ENHRY and SYGVKD. V dropped 4 bases and J dropped 3 bases, with 9 bases sitting between them. The CDR3 runs to 13 residues. CDR3 region: CAISVELEETQYF. CDR3 DNA sequence: TGTGCCATCAGTGTGGAACTAGAAGAGACCCAGTACTTC.

The chain is built from TRBV7-9 and TRBJ2-3; TRBD1 aligns across 7 bases. V gave up 3 bases and J gave up 4 bases; unmatched junction bases: 4. The CDR3 loop spans 14 amino acids. Per germline, CDR1 SEHNR and CDR2 FQNEAQ (reference sequence). For the CDR3, the DNA is TGTGCCAGCAGCTTTAGGCAGGGGGCAGATACGCAGTATTTT. Residues: CASSFRQGADTQYF. Together with reference TRBV7-9 and TRBJ2-3, the CDR3 gives the full variable domain: DTGVSQNPRHKITKRGQNVTFRCDPISEHNRLYWYRQTLGQGPEFLTYFQNEAQLEKSRLLSDRFSAERPKGSFSTLEIQRTEQGDSAMYLCASSFRQGADTQYFGPGTRLTVL.

The chain is built from TRBV5-6 and TRBJ1-3; the D gene is possibly TRBD1 (5 bases). This CDR3 region has 16 residues. The V gene lost 5 bases and the J gene lost 0 bases, with 15 bases spanning the gap. Per germline, CDR1 SGHDT and CDR2 YYEEEE. The CDR3 loop reads CASRETGTDSGNTIYF. In nucleotides, the CDR3 is TGTGCCAGCAGGGAGACCGGGACTGACTCTGGAAACACCATATATTTT.

J is TRBJ1-2 and V is TRBV2, with D possibly matching TRBD1 (6 bases). Trimming cost V 5 bases and J 4 bases, with 23 bases left between them. Germline loops: CDR1 SNHLY, CDR2 FYNNEI. CDR3 size: 17 residues. This CDR3 is CASSPSTTRTGFYGYTF. The CDR3, as DNA: TGTGCCAGCAGTCCTTCCACTACCAGAACAGGGTTCTATGGCTACACCTTC.

The genes are TRBV10-3 and TRBJ2-1; a weak D match, TRBD2 (6 bases). The CDR3 extends over 11 amino acids. V gave up 10 bases and J gave up 5 bases, with 9 bases separating them. CDR1 is ENHRY and CDR2 is SYGVKD in the germline V gene. In DNA form, the CDR3 reads TGTGCCACGACTAGAGACAATGAGCAGTTCTTC. This encodes CATTRDNEQFF.

This clone was recorded only once. The rearrangement joins TRBV5-1 to TRBJ1-2, with 7 bases lining up with TRBD1. The CDR3 has 17 amino acids. V shed 0 bases and J 7 bases; nucleotides not matched to a gene: 15. The V gene's germline CDR1 is SGHRS and CDR2 YFSETQ. The CDR3 sequence: CASSLAGAAGGNGGYTF. CDR3 DNA: TGCGCCAGCAGCTTGGCAGGTGCGGCAGGGGGAAACGGTGGCTACACCTTC.